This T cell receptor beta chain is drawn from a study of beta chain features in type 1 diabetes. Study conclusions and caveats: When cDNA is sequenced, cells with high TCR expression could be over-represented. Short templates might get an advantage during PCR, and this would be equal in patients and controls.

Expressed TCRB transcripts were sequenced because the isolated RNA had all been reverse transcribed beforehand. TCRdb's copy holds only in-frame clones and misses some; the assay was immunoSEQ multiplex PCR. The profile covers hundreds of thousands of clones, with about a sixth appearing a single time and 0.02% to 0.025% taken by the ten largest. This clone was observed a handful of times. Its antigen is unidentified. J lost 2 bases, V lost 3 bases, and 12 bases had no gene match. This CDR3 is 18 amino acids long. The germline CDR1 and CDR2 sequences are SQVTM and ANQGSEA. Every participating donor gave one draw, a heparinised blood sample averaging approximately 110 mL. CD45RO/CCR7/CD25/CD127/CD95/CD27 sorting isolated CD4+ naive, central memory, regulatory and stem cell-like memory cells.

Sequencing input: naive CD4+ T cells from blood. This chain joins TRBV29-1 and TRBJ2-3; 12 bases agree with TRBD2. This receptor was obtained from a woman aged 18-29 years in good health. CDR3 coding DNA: TGCAGCGTTGAGAGGCGTTCTAGCGGGAGGGGTTACACAGATACGCAGTATTTT. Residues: CSVERRSSGRGYTDTQYF.